The rows below give T cell receptor beta chains drawn from one sample of a study of identical twins. From the 5' RACE reads, TCRdb called clonotypes with MiXCR, one entry per CDR3 protein. The sample carries 1.5 million to 2 million distinct CDR3 sequences, 25% to 35% recorded once. Sequencing was done on a sample of cord blood. Receptors originate from a newborn girl in good health. Each CDR3 is given with its conserved first and last residue. D genes are given only for firm matches. Some rows have no size entry. The others give once, few or many, or a class for an expanded clone.

j_call cdr3_length clone_size d_call v_call cdr3_nt cdr3_aa
TRBJ1-4 13 - - TRBV14 TGTGCCAGCAGCCAATGGGGGAATGAAAAACTGTTTTTT CASSQWGNEKLFF
TRBJ1-4 15 few TRBD1 TRBV9 TGTGCCAGCAGCGTACGGACAGGGGTTAATGAAAAACTGTTTTTT CASSVRTGVNEKLFF
TRBJ2-1 18 - TRBD2 TRBV27 TGTGCCAGCAGTTTATCCAGACTAGCGGGTTTCTCCTACAATGAGCAGTTCTTC CASSLSRLAGFSYNEQFF
TRBJ2-7 17 many TRBD2 TRBV27 TGTGCCAGCAGTTTTAGGGGACTAGCGGGAGTAGAGTACGAGCAGTACTTC CASSFRGLAGVEYEQYF
TRBJ2-5 15 few - TRBV20-1 TGCAGTGCTAGAGATTATACAAGCCTAGACAATGAGCAGTACTTC CSARDYTSLDNEQYF
TRBJ2-3 20 - - TRBV25-1 TGTGCCAGCAGTGAATACTTGAATCGGGCAGGGGCCCTCAGCACAGATGCGCAGTATTTT CASSEYLNRAGALSTDAQYF
TRBJ2-1 10 once - TRBV20-1 TGCAGTGCCCCACGTTTAGAGCAGTTCTTC CSAPRLEQFF
TRBJ2-2 16 once TRBD1 TRBV6-5 TGTGCCAGCAGTCGACAGGGGCGAACGAACACCGGGGAGCTGTTTTTT CASSRQGRTNTGELFF
TRBJ1-6 16 - - TRBV12-3/TRBV12-4 TGTGCCAGCAGTTTAGCGGCGAGCTCCTATAATTCACCCCTCCACTTT CASSLAASSYNSPLHF
TRBJ2-7 15 few TRBD1 TRBV10-3 TGTGCCATCAGTGAATTATCGCCAGGGGGCAATGAGCAGTACTTC CAISELSPGGNEQYF
TRBJ2-1 14 few - TRBV7-2 TGTGCCAGCAGCTTAGCTATGAGGGTCAATGAGCAGTTCTTC CASSLAMRVNEQFF
TRBJ2-7 14 many TRBD2 TRBV20-1 TGCAGTGCTCCAGCGGGACTAGCGACCCACGAGCAGTACTTC CSAPAGLATHEQYF
TRBJ2-1 15 - TRBD2 TRBV12-3/TRBV12-4 TGTGCCAGCACCGAAGCGGGAGGGGCCTACAATGAGCAGTTCTTC CASTEAGGAYNEQFF
TRBJ2-3 18 many TRBD2 TRBV4-2 TGTGCCAGCAGCCAAGATGGGCTACCTAGCGGGAGATCAGATACGCAGTATTTT CASSQDGLPSGRSDTQYF
TRBJ2-3 9 - - TRBV7-9 TGTGCTTTCACAGATACGCAGTATTTT CAFTDTQYF
TRBJ2-3 15 - - TRBV13 TGTGCCAGCAGCTCCCGGGGTGGAGAGATGGATACGCAGTATTTT CASSSRGGEMDTQYF
TRBJ1-5 16 - - TRBV28 TGTGCCAGCAGTTCCCCAGTTACACAGGGAGGGCAGCCCCAGCATTTT CASSSPVTQGGQPQHF
TRBJ2-3 15 few TRBD1 TRBV11-2 TGTGCCAGCAGCTTAGGACAGGGAGCACCAGATACGCAGTATTTT CASSLGQGAPDTQYF
TRBJ1-6 16 - - TRBV10-3 TGTGCCATCAGTGAGGGGGGGAACCTGGTTAATTCACCCCTCCACTTT CAISEGGNLVNSPLHF
TRBJ2-7 14 few - TRBV3-1 TGTGCCAGCAGCCAAGCCTATAGCTCCTACGAGCAGTACTTC CASSQAYSSYEQYF
TRBJ2-1 13 - - TRBV20-1 TGCAGTGCTAGAGACTCCAACCTGGGTGAGCAGTTCTTC CSARDSNLGEQFF
TRBJ1-6 15 many - TRBV12-3/TRBV12-4 TGTGCCAGCAGTTTCGACAGGTCCTATAATTCACCCCTCCACTTT CASSFDRSYNSPLHF
TRBJ1-4 15 - - TRBV7-9 TGTGCCAGCAGCTTAGGTAGACAGGCGAGTGAAAAACTGTTTTTT CASSLGRQASEKLFF
TRBJ2-3 14 many - TRBV6-2/TRBV6-3 TGTGCCAGCACGGAGCGGTCCCCCCCAGATACGCAGTATTTT CASTERSPPDTQYF
TRBJ2-3 14 - TRBD2 TRBV20-1 TGCAGTGCTAGAGATCCCAGCGGGGGTTTTACGCAGTATTTT CSARDPSGGFTQYF
TRBJ2-7 12 - - TRBV7-8 TGTGCCAGCAGCCCAATTTTTTACGAGCAGTACTTC CASSPIFYEQYF
TRBJ1-2 13 - - TRBV28 TGTGCCAGCAGTTTACCAGGCCACCATGGCTACACCTTC CASSLPGHHGYTF
TRBJ1-2 13 few - TRBV9 TGTGCCAGCAGCGTGAAACAGGGCTATGGCTACACCTTC CASSVKQGYGYTF
TRBJ2-2 13 - - TRBV10-1 TGCGCCAGCAGTGCGAGATTTACCGGGGAGCTGTTTTTT CASSARFTGELFF
TRBJ2-1 16 - TRBD1 TRBV28 TGTGCCAGCAGTTTTTTCCTCCCAGGGGGCGGGGAGACCCAGTTCTTC CASSFFLPGGGETQFF
TRBJ1-2 12 - - TRBV7-9 TGTGCCAGCAGCTTGGCAGTCGACGGCTACACCTTC CASSLAVDGYTF
TRBJ2-5 16 - - TRBV7-2 TGTGCCAGCAGCAGTAGTGTACACAGGATCCCAGAGACCCAGTACTTC CASSSSVHRIPETQYF
TRBJ1-5 15 - - TRBV20-1 TGCAGTGCTCCCCAAGGGTCGAGGAGCAATCAGCCCCAGCATTTT CSAPQGSRSNQPQHF
TRBJ2-2 15 few TRBD2 TRBV5-1 TGCGCCAGCAGCTCCGCTAGCGGGAGCACCGGGGAGCTGTTTTTT CASSSASGSTGELFF
TRBJ2-5 15 few - TRBV10-3 TGTGCCATCAGTGAGTTGACAACGTACCAAGAGACCCAGTACTTC CAISELTTYQETQYF
TRBJ2-7 13 few TRBD1 TRBV29-1 TGCAGCGTTGGGGGCGACAGGGGGCGCGAGCAGTACTTC CSVGGDRGREQYF
TRBJ1-1 15 - TRBD1 TRBV11-2 TGTGCCAGCAGCCCGTTACAGGGGGCGAGGGCTGAAGCTTTCTTT CASSPLQGARAEAFF
TRBJ2-1 14 - - TRBV6-2/TRBV6-3 TGTGCCAGCACAAGAGGACAGCCACTTGCCGCGGCGTTCTTC CASTRGQPLAAAFF
TRBJ2-6 15 - - TRBV27 TGTGCCAGCAGTTTAGGAAAGCTTGGGGCCAACGTCCTGACTTTC CASSLGKLGANVLTF
TRBJ2-5 13 few - TRBV3-1 TGTGCCAGCAGCCAAGAGGTCAGCAATGAGCAGTACTTC CASSQEVSNEQYF
TRBJ2-1 15 - - TRBV4-1 TGCGCCAGCAGCCAATACGGGGTGGGGACTAATGAGCAGTTCTTC CASSQYGVGTNEQFF
TRBJ2-3 13 - TRBD1 TRBV28 TGTGCCATCGACAGGGGCGGCACAGATACGCAGTATTTT CAIDRGGTDTQYF
TRBJ2-3 17 - TRBD2 TRBV20-1 TGCAGTGCTAGAGATGGGACTAGCGGGGACCCCACAGATACGCAGTATTTT CSARDGTSGDPTDTQYF
TRBJ1-1 15 few - TRBV5-1 TGCGCCAGCAGTCCTCTTTTGGGGGGCCCCTCTGAAGCTTTCTTT CASSPLLGGPSEAFF
TRBJ2-3 13 many - TRBV28 TGTGCCAGCAGCAACAGGGTCACAGATACGCAGTATTTT CASSNRVTDTQYF